This T cell receptor (beta chain) was retrieved from a study of cytomegalovirus exposure and HLA in healthy donors. Study-level background: Earlier results showed almost 120 million unique TCR beta sequences derived from some 190 million T cells. From HLA-typed donors, an early data release held roughly 80 million unique TCRs. Study-level results: In a later analysis, at a false discovery rate of 0.05, some 15,000 TCR beta sequences were associated with HLA alleles. It was approximately 160 TCR beta chains that were listed as cytomegalovirus-associated.

This clone was detected once. As yet, its antigen is unknown. PCR involved 60 Vbeta and 13 Jbeta primers. Some clones are missing from TCRdb's copy, which holds only in-frame ones; the method was immunoSEQ multiplex PCR. The profile covers under 200,000 clones, with around three quarters appearing a single time and 0.69% taken by the ten largest. V gave up 4 bases and J gave up 3 bases; unmatched junction bases: 19. Germline V gives CDR1 ENHRY, CDR2 SYGVKD. The CDR3 runs 20 residues. Sequencing was carried out using PBMCs. The gene calls are TRBV10-3 and TRBJ2-5; TRBD1 matches 11 bases. The TCR was taken from a woman aged 40 to 50 in good health and CMV-seronegative. CDR3 region: CAISGPATGGQGGTKETQYF. CDR3 DNA sequence: TGTGCCATCAGTGGACCCGCCACGGGGGGACAGGGGGGGACGAAAGAGACCCAGTACTTC.